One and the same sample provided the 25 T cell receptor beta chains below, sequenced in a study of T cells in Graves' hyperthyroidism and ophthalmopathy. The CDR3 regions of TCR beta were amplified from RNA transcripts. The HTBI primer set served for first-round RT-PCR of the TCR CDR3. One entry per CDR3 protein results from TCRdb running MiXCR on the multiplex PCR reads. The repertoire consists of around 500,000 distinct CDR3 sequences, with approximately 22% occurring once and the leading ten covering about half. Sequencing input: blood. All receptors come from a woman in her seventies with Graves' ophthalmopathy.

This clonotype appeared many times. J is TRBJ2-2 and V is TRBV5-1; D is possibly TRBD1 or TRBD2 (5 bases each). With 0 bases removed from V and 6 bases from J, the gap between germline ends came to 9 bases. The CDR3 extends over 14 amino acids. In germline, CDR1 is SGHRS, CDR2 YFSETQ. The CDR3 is CASSLVRGPGELFF. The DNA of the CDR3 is TGCGCCAGCAGCTTGGTACGGGGACCCGGGGAGCTGTTTTTT.

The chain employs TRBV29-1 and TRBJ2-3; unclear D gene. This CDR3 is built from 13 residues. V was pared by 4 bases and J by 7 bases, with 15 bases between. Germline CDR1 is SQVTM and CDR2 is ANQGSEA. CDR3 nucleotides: TGCAGCGTTGGCACGGTCCTTATGCATACGCAGTATTTT. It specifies CSVGTVLMHTQYF.

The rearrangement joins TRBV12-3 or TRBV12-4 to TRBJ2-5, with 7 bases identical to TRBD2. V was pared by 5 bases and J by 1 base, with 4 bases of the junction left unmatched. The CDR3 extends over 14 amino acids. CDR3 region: CASSELALQETQYF. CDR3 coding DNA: TGTGCCAGCAGTGAACTAGCGCTCCAAGAGACCCAGTACTTC.

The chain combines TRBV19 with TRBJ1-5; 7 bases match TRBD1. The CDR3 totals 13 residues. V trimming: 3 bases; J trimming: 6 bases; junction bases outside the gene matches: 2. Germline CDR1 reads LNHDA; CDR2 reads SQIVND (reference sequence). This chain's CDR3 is CASSMTGIQPQHF. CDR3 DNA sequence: TGTGCCAGTAGTATGACAGGGATTCAGCCCCAGCATTTT.

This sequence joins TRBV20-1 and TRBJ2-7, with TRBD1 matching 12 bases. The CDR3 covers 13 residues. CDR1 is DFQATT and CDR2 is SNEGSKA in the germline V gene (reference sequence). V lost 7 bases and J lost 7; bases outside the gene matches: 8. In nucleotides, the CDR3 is TGCAGTGAGAGGGACAGGGGGCGCCTAGAGCAGTACTTC. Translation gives CSERDRGRLEQYF.

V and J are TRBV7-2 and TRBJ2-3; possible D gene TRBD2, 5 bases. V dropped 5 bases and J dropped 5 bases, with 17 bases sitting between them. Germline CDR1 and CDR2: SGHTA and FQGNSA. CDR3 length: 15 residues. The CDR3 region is CASSRREIQVDTQYF. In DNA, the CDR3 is TGTGCCAGCAGCCGCCGGGAAATCCAAGTAGATACGCAGTATTTT.

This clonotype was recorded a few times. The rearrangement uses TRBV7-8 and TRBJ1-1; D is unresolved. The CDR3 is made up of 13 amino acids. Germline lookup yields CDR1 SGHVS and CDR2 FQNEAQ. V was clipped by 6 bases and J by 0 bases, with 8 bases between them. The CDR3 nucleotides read TGTGCCAGCAGACGGCGGGTGAACACTGAAGCTTTCTTT. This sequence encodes CASRRRVNTEAFF.

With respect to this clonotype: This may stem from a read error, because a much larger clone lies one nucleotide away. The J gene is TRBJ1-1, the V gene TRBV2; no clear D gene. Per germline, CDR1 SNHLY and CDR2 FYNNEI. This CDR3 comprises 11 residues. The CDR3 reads CASSEPGEASF. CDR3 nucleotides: TGTGCCAGCAGTGAACCGGGTGAAGCTTCCTTT.

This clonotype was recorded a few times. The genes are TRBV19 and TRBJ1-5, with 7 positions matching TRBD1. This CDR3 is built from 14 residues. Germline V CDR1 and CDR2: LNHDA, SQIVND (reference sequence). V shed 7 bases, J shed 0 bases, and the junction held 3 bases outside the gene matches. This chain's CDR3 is CASKGAHSNQPQHF. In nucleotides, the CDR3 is TGTGCCAGTAAGGGGGCACATAGCAATCAGCCCCAGCATTTT.

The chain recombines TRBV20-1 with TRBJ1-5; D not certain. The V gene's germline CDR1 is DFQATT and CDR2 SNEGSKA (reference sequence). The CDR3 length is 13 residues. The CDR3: CTRREFSNQPQHF. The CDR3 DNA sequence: TGCACCCGGAGGGAGTTTAGCAATCAGCCCCAGCATTTT.

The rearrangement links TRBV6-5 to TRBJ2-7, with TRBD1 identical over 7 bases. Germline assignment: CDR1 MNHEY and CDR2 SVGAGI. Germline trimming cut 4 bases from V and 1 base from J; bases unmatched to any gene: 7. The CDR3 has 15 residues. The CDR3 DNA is TGTGCCAGCAGTTCCATCAGGGGGATTTCCTACGAGCAGTACTTC. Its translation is CASSSIRGISYEQYF.

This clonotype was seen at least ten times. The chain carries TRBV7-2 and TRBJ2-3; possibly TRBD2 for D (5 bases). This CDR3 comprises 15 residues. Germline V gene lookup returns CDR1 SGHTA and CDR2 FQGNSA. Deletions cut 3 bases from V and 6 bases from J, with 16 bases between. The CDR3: CASSFEGVVGDTQYF. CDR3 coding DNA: TGTGCCAGCAGCTTTGAGGGAGTCGTAGGTGATACGCAGTATTTT.

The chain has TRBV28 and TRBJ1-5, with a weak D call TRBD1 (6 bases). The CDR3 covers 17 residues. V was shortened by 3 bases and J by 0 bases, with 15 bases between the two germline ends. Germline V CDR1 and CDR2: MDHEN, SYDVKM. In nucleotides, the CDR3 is TGTGCCAGCAGTTTTTCGACAGGCGGCTATAGCAATCAGCCCCAGCATTTT. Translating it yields CASSFSTGGYSNQPQHF.

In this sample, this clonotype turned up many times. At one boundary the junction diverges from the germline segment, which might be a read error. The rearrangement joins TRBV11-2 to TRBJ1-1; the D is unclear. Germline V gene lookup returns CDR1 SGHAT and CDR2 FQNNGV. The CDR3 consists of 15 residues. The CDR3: CASSGIGSPNIEAFF. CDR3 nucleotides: TGTGCCAGCAGCGGTATCGGCAGTCCTAACATTGAAGCTTTCTTT.

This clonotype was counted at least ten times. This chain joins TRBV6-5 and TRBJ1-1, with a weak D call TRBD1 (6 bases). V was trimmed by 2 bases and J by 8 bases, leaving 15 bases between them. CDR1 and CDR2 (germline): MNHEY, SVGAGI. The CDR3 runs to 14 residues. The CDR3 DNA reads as TGTGCCAGCAGTTACGTAGGGGGGCTTCAGGAAGCTTTCTTT. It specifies CASSYVGGLQEAFF.

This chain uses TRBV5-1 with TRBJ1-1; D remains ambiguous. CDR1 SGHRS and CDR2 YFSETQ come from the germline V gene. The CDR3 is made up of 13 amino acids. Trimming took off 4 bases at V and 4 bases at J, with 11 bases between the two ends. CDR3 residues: CASSIPTVTEAFF. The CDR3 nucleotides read TGCGCCAGCAGCATCCCCACGGTCACTGAAGCTTTCTTT.

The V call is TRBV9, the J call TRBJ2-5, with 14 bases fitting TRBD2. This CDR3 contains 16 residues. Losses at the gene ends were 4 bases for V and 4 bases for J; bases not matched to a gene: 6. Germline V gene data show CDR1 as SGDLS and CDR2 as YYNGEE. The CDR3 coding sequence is TGTGCCAGCAGCTCCAGACTAGCGGGGGGGCGAGAGACCCAGTACTTC. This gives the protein CASSSRLAGGRETQYF.

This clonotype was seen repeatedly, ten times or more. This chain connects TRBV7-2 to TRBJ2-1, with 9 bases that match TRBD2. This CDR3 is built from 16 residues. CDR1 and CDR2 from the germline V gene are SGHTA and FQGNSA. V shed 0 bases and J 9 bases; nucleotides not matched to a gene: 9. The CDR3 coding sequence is TGTGCCAGCAGCTTAGCAGCGGGAGGAAGCATTAGTGAGCAGTTCTTC. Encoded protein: CASSLAAGGSISEQFF.

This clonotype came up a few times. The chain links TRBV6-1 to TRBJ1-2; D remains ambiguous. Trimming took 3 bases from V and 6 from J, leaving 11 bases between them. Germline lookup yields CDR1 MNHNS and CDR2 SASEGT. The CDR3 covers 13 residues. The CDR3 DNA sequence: TGTGCCAGCAGTGATAAGACATTTGATGGCTACACCTTC. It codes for CASSDKTFDGYTF.

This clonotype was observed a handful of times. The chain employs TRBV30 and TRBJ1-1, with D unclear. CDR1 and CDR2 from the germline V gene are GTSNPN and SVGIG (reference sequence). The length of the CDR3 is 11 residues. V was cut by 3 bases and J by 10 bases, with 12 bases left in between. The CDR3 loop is CAWRFGRRAFF. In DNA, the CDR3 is TGTGCCTGGAGGTTCGGCCGGCGAGCTTTCTTT. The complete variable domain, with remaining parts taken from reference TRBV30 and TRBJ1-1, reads SQTIHQWPATLVQPVGSPLSLECTVEGTSNPNLYWYRQAAGRGLQLLFYSVGIGQISSEVPQNLSASRPQDRQFILSSKKLLLSDSGFYLCAWRFGRRAFFGQGTRLTVV.

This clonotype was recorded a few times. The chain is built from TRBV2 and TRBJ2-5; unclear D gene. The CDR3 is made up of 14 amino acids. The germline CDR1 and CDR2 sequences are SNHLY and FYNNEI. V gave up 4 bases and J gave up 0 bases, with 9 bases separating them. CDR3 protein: CASSVLVYQETQYF. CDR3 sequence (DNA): TGTGCCAGCAGTGTTCTAGTGTACCAAGAGACCCAGTACTTC.

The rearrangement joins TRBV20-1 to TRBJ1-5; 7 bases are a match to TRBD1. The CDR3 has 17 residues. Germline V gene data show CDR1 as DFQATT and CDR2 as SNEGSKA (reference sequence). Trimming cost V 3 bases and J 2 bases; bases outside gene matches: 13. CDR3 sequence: CSASQGTEDNRNQPQHF. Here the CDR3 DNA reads TGCAGTGCTAGCCAGGGGACAGAGGATAATCGCAATCAGCCCCAGCATTTT.

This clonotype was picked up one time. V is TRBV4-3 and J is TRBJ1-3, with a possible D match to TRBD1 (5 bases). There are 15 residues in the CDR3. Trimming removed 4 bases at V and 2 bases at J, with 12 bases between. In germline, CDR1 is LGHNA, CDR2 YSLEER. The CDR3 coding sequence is TGCGCCAGCAGCCTAGGCGAGGGGACTGGAAACACCATATATTTT. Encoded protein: CASSLGEGTGNTIYF.

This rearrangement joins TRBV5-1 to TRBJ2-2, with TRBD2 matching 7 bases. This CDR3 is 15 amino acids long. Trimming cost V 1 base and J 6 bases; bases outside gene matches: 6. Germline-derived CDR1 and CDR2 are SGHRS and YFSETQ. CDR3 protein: CASSLLAGVPGELFF. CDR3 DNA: TGCGCCAGCAGCTTGCTGGCGGGAGTACCCGGGGAGCTGTTTTTT.

The CDR3 nucleotides are TGTGCCAGCAGCCCGCGAACTAGCGGTCATGTTGGTGAGCAGTACTTC. Translation gives CASSPRTSGHVGEQYF. V usage is TRBV5-5 and J usage is TRBJ2-7; 8 bases agree with TRBD2. This CDR3 has 16 amino acids. V was clipped by 4 bases and J by 7 bases; unmatched bases: 16. CDR1 is SGHKS and CDR2 is YYEKEE in the germline V gene (reference sequence).